These T cell receptor beta chains were read from a single sample in a study of blood T cell repertoires in COVID-19. Clones were read by immunoSEQ multiplex PCR, and TCRdb kept only the in-frame ones, dropping some. The table lists about 400,000 clones, 86% of them singletons. The sequencing sample was made of peripheral blood. The receptors were gathered from a woman in her twenties or thirties with active or convalescent COVID-19. Each CDR3 is given with its conserved first and last residue. The D gene is left open where the match is weak. Some rows have no size entry. The others give once, few or many, or a class for an expanded clone.

D,J,V,size,DNA,CDR3
TRBD2,TRBJ2-3,TRBV5-1,.,TGCGCCAGCTTTAGCGGGAGTACAGATACGCAGTATTTT,CASFSGSTDTQYF
.,TRBJ1-1,TRBV7-2,.,TGTGCCAGCAGCCGCCAGGGGATGAACACTGAAGCTTTCTTT,CASSRQGMNTEAFF
.,TRBJ1-6,TRBV30,once,TGTGCCTGGAGTCCCAGTGGACGCACAGGCTTGCGTCCCCTCCACTTT,CAWSPSGRTGLRPLHF
.,TRBJ1-1,TRBV2,.,TGTGCCAGCATGGGGGGAGGCACTGAAGCTTTCTTT,CASMGGGTEAFF
TRBD1,TRBJ1-1,TRBV20-1,.,TGCAGTGCTAGTGATTACAGGGGGGAGAACACTGAAGCTTTCTTT,CSASDYRGENTEAFF
.,TRBJ1-6,TRBV5-5,.,TGTGCCAGCAGCGACACGGCAGGGTATTCACCCCTCCACTTT,CASSDTAGYSPLHF
.,TRBJ1-5,TRBV6-5,.,TGTGCCAGCAGTTACGGGGCAGGAGGCAATCAGCCCCAGCATTTT,CASSYGAGGNQPQHF
.,TRBJ2-3,TRBV20-1,.,TGCAGTGCTAGTTCGTCGGCGGGGCAAGATACGCAGTATTTT,CSASSSAGQDTQYF
TRBD1,TRBJ2-5,TRBV5-1,.,TGCGCCAGCAGCTACAAAACGGACAGGGGGCGCGGGGTCCAAGAGACCCAGTACTTC,CASSYKTDRGRGVQETQYF
TRBD1,TRBJ2-2,TRBV4-1,.,TGCGCCAGCAGCCCCAGGGGGCAGGGCACCGGGGAGCTGTTTTTT,CASSPRGQGTGELFF
TRBD1,TRBJ2-7,TRBV5-1,.,TGCGCCAGCGGATCGGGACAGACAGGACCAACCTACGAGCAGTACTTC,CASGSGQTGPTYEQYF
.,TRBJ2-1,TRBV10-3,.,TGTGCCATCAGGGATGGGGGGAAGGAGAGGAATGAGCAGTTCTTC,CAIRDGGKERNEQFF
.,TRBJ1-3,TRBV3-1/TRBV3-2,.,TGTGCCAGCAGCCAAGAAAGGGGGTTCGCTGGAAACACCATATATTTT,CASSQERGFAGNTIYF
.,TRBJ2-1,TRBV5-5,once,TGTGCCAGCAGCTTGGAGGTGGGCGAGCAGTTCTTC,CASSLEVGEQFF
.,TRBJ1-2,TRBV14,.,TGTGCCAGCAGGGAAGACAGCGATTATGGCTACACCTTC,CASREDSDYGYTF
TRBD2,TRBJ2-7,TRBV30,.,TGTGCCTGGGAAGGGGGGACTAGCGGGAGGGCCAGCTACGAGCAGTACTTC,CAWEGGTSGRASYEQYF
.,TRBJ1-2,TRBV5-1,.,TGCGCCAGCAGCTTGGCCCCCGACGGGACACTGGGCTACACCTTC,CASSLAPDGTLGYTF
.,TRBJ1-2,TRBV5-4,few,TGTGCCAGCAGCTTCCGGGACAAAAACTATGGCTACACCTTC,CASSFRDKNYGYTF
.,TRBJ1-5,TRBV11-2,.,TGTGCCAGCAGCTTAGATCAGTCACAGTCTCAGCATTTT,CASSLDQSQSQHF
.,TRBJ2-7,TRBV6-1,.,TGTGCCAGCAGTGGAGCCCGAGGCTACGAGCAGTACTTC,CASSGARGYEQYF
.,TRBJ1-1,TRBV5-1,few,TGCGCCAGCAGCCCTGTTCCGGGAAACCGAATTAACACTGAAGCTTTCTTT,CASSPVPGNRINTEAFF
TRBD2,TRBJ2-2,TRBV4-1,few,TGCGCCAGCAGCCAAGAAGGGACTAGCGGGGCCAACACCGGGGAGCTGTTTTTT,CASSQEGTSGANTGELFF
.,TRBJ2-1,TRBV27,.,TGTGCCAGCAGTTTTGGGGGCGACAATGAGCAGTTCTTC,CASSFGGDNEQFF
.,TRBJ2-7,TRBV18,.,TGTGCCAGCTCACCACAAGGACAGAACTACGAGCAGTACTTC,CASSPQGQNYEQYF
TRBD1,TRBJ2-3,TRBV10-3,.,TGTGCCATCAGTGAGCCGGGGACAGGGAGCACAGATACGCAGTATTTT,CAISEPGTGSTDTQYF
.,TRBJ2-3,TRBV7-2,once,TGTGCCAGCAGCGCAGGAGGGCCTGGGACAGATACGCAGTATTTT,CASSAGGPGTDTQYF
.,TRBJ2-3,TRBV3-1/TRBV3-2,.,TGTGCCAGCAGCCAATTAATAGCAGATACGCAGTATTTT,CASSQLIADTQYF
TRBD2,TRBJ2-2,TRBV7-9,.,TGTGCCAGCAGCTTGCCACTAGCGGAAATCACCGGGGAGCTGTTTTTT,CASSLPLAEITGELFF
TRBD1,TRBJ1-1,TRBV10-3,.,TGTGCCATCAGGCCACAGGGGGTGAACACTGAAGCTTTCTTT,CAIRPQGVNTEAFF
TRBD2,TRBJ2-3,TRBV3-1/TRBV3-2,.,TGTGCCAGCAGCGACACTAGCGGGAACACAGATACGCAGTATTTT,CASSDTSGNTDTQYF
.,TRBJ1-6,TRBV9,.,TGTGCCAGCAGCGTAGACAGGACGCTTAATTCACCCCTCCACTTT,CASSVDRTLNSPLHF
TRBD1,TRBJ1-2,TRBV4-1,.,TGCGCCAGCAGCCTAGGGACAGGGAATGTCGCTGGCTACACCTTC,CASSLGTGNVAGYTF
.,TRBJ2-7,TRBV3-1/TRBV3-2,.,TGTGCCAGCAGCCCGCGGTCCGGGGCCTACGAGCAGTACTTC,CASSPRSGAYEQYF
.,TRBJ2-7,TRBV6-6,.,TGTGCCAGCAGTCCGCGAGGGGGTTCCTACGAGCAGTACTTC,CASSPRGGSYEQYF
TRBD1,TRBJ1-1,TRBV4-1,.,TGCGCCAGCAGCCAAGATAGGGCCAGGGGGGACACTGAAGCTTTCTTT,CASSQDRARGDTEAFF
.,TRBJ1-5,TRBV15,.,TGTGCCACCAGCAGCGCTAGGGGTGGCAATCAGCCCCAGCATTTT,CATSSARGGNQPQHF
.,TRBJ2-7,TRBV7-6,.,TGTGCCAGCAGCGACCGAGGCGATTACGAGCAGTACTTC,CASSDRGDYEQYF
.,TRBJ1-4,TRBV3-1/TRBV3-2,.,TGTGCCAGCAGCCAGCAAAGGGGGTTGGCTAATGAAAAACTGTTTTTT,CASSQQRGLANEKLFF
.,TRBJ2-3,TRBV5-1,.,TGCGCAAGCAGCTTAGAAGGGCGGGGGCGCACAGATACGCAGTATTTT,CASSLEGRGRTDTQYF
TRBD1,TRBJ2-1,TRBV4-2,.,TGTGCCAGCAGCCAAGGCTCCTCAGGGGGCTCATATGAGCAGTTCTTC,CASSQGSSGGSYEQFF
.,TRBJ1-5,TRBV5-6,.,TGTGCCAGCAGCCTCGGGAACAATCAGCCCCAGCATTTT,CASSLGNNQPQHF
.,TRBJ2-7,TRBV11-2,.,TGTGCCAGCAGCTTGGGGGCCGAGGCACCCCACGAGCAGTACTTC,CASSLGAEAPHEQYF
TRBD1,TRBJ2-7,TRBV7-9,once,TGTGCCAGCAGCTTAGCCTTTCAGGGGGCGCAGGACTTC,CASSLAFQGAQDF
TRBD1,TRBJ1-1,TRBV6-5,.,TGTGCCAGCAGTAACAGGGGAATTGAAGCTTTCTTT,CASSNRGIEAFF
TRBD2,TRBJ2-5,TRBV5-4,.,TGTGCCAGCAGCTTGACTAGCGGGGGTAATCGGGAGACCCAGTACTTC,CASSLTSGGNRETQYF
.,TRBJ2-1,TRBV7-8,.,TGTGCCAGCAGCCATACAGGCAATGAGCAGTTCTTC,CASSHTGNEQFF
TRBD2,TRBJ2-7,TRBV2,.,TGTGCCAGCAGTGACCCCGGGACTAGCAGTTACGAGCAGTACTTC,CASSDPGTSSYEQYF
TRBD1,TRBJ2-2,TRBV6-6,.,TGTGCCAGCAGTTACGGGACAGGGGGGAACACCGGGGAGCTGTTTTTT,CASSYGTGGNTGELFF
TRBD1,TRBJ1-1,TRBV3-1/TRBV3-2,.,TGTGCCAGCAGCCAAACGACAGGGGGTCTTTTTGAAGCTTTCTTT,CASSQTTGGLFEAFF
TRBD1,TRBJ1-6,TRBV19,.,TGTGCCAGTAGTTTCAACAGGGGTAATTCACCCCTCCACTTT,CASSFNRGNSPLHF
TRBD1,TRBJ2-1,TRBV27,.,TGTGCCAGCAGTTTATCGGGGGCAGGGGGGCAGTTCTTC,CASSLSGAGGQFF